This T cell receptor (beta chain) was obtained from a study of tumor-infiltrating lymphocytes in primary liver carcinoma. This clonotype has more than one count but fewer than ten. Making TCR beta cDNA involved approximately 530 ng total RNA and a constant-region primer. Investigators got TCR beta libraries out of three nested multiplex PCR rounds, done with slightly modified ARM-PCR. TCRdb fed the multiplex PCR reads into MiXCR, producing one record per CDR3 protein. Among fewer than 350,000 distinct CDR3 sequences listed, roughly 61% were seen once. The authors took blood RNA from unsorted whole blood and also extracted germline DNA. Collected before surgery were four milliliters of peripheral blood. The TCR was taken from a man in his forties or fifties with primary liver carcinoma and hepatitis B virus infection. Source material: peripheral blood.

The CDR3 nucleotides are TGTGCCATCAAGGGACAGGGGGCTTACTGTGGCTACACCTTC. It codes for CAIKGQGAYCGYTF. V is TRBV10-3 and J is TRBJ1-2, with TRBD1 matching over 12 bases. The CDR3 extends over 14 amino acids. The V and J ends lost 7 bases and 7 bases, in that order; junction bases with no gene match: 7. The germline V gene encodes CDR1 ENHRY and CDR2 SYGVKD.